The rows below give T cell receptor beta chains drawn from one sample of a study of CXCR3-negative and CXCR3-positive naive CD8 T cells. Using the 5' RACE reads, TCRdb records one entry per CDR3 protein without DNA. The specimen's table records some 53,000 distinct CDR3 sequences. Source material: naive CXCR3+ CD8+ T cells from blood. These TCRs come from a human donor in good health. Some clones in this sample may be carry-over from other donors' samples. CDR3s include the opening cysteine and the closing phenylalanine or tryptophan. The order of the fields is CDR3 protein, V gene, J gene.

CDR3: CSAQELSSYNEQFF; V: TRBV20-1; J: TRBJ2-1
CDR3: CASSQDRSLWGNEQFF; V: TRBV4-3; J: TRBJ2-1
CDR3: CASSYSGTGSYSYEQYF; V: TRBV6-6; J: TRBJ2-7
CDR3: CAISAAERNTEAFF; V: TRBV10-3; J: TRBJ1-1
CDR3: CATSHTDTQYF; V: TRBV15; J: TRBJ2-3
CDR3: CASSLVPGGGDTQYF; V: TRBV7-9; J: TRBJ2-3
CDR3: CSANREETDLSYEQYF; V: TRBV20-1; J: TRBJ2-7
CDR3: CASRPSGGDEQYF; V: TRBV7-2; J: TRBJ2-7
CDR3: CSVEESGLVGRNTQYF; V: TRBV29-1; J: TRBJ2-3
CDR3: CASSQDLRDEQYF; V: TRBV4-2; J: TRBJ2-7
CDR3: CASSIDLSYEQYF; V: TRBV19; J: TRBJ2-7
CDR3: CASSEMQGVGNTEAFF; V: TRBV10-2; J: TRBJ1-1
CDR3: CASSTDRADTQYF; V: TRBV5-1; J: TRBJ2-3
CDR3: CASSSSGTGVIYEQYF; V: TRBV7-9; J: TRBJ2-7
CDR3: CASSQGVAGWWEAFF; V: TRBV4-3; J: TRBJ1-1
CDR3: CSVEEAEAGGLDEQFF; V: TRBV29-1; J: TRBJ2-1
CDR3: CASTYRTSLYEQYF; V: TRBV12-3/TRBV12-4; J: TRBJ2-7
CDR3: CASSYGTGNTQYF; V: TRBV12-3/TRBV12-4; J: TRBJ2-3
CDR3: CASSSGAGGDTDTQYF; V: TRBV28; J: TRBJ2-3
CDR3: CSARSGGALVQETQYF; V: TRBV20-1; J: TRBJ2-5
CDR3: CSVERADRGETQYF; V: TRBV29-1; J: TRBJ2-5
CDR3: CASSQSDFNQPQHF; V: TRBV7-9; J: TRBJ1-5
CDR3: CASSQEPGFDNEQYF; V: TRBV14; J: TRBJ2-7
CDR3: CASSYGASYNEQFF; V: TRBV6-2/TRBV6-3; J: TRBJ2-1
CDR3: CAITKKWNRGLNTGELFF; V: TRBV7-9; J: TRBJ2-2
CDR3: CASRRDRNPQETQYF; V: TRBV7-9; J: TRBJ2-5
CDR3: CASGQGNEKLFF; V: TRBV9; J: TRBJ1-4
CDR3: CASSHRTGTAREQFF; V: TRBV4-3; J: TRBJ2-1
CDR3: CASSLSQTAYYGYTF; V: TRBV27; J: TRBJ1-2
CDR3: CASSPSHLDHTKAFF; V: TRBV4-3; J: TRBJ1-1
CDR3: CSVWGSSGRGANVLTF; V: TRBV29-1; J: TRBJ2-6
CDR3: CASSDIVSYEQYF; V: TRBV6-5; J: TRBJ2-7
CDR3: CVTSRTVPGELFF; V: TRBV15; J: TRBJ2-2
CDR3: CASSPTTGEVETQYF; V: TRBV6-2/TRBV6-3; J: TRBJ2-5
CDR3: CSVENRSGGGYTF; V: TRBV29-1; J: TRBJ1-2
CDR3: CASSFFGDSTDTQYF; V: TRBV5-5; J: TRBJ2-3
CDR3: CASSEDGGEKLFF; V: TRBV12-3/TRBV12-4; J: TRBJ1-4
CDR3: CASSLAGTSGGSYNEQFF; V: TRBV11-3; J: TRBJ2-1
CDR3: CSATYMSGLAYEQYF; V: TRBV20-1; J: TRBJ2-7
CDR3: CASSRGWSYEQYF; V: TRBV13; J: TRBJ2-7
CDR3: CASSSRGGSYEQYF; V: TRBV7-6; J: TRBJ2-7
CDR3: CASSVGDRPDYEQYF; V: TRBV9; J: TRBJ2-7
CDR3: CASSPLRIAYEQYF; V: TRBV6-2/TRBV6-3; J: TRBJ2-7
CDR3: CASSYRFSTDTQYF; V: TRBV6-5; J: TRBJ2-3
CDR3: CASSAGETQYF; V: TRBV9; J: TRBJ2-5
CDR3: CASKAGDSNTEAFF; V: TRBV4-3; J: TRBJ1-1
CDR3: CASTGGGYGYTF; V: TRBV6-5; J: TRBJ1-2
CDR3: CASSPRTGGEQYF; V: TRBV28; J: TRBJ2-7
CDR3: CASSPGPGTKNIQYF; V: TRBV7-6; J: TRBJ2-4
CDR3: CASSSTSVTQETQYF; V: TRBV5-1; J: TRBJ2-5
CDR3: CASSFGTGETQYF; V: TRBV7-3; J: TRBJ2-5
CDR3: CSVVKILQETQYF; V: TRBV29-1; J: TRBJ2-5
CDR3: CSGRDRDSYEQYF; V: TRBV29-1; J: TRBJ2-7
CDR3: CASSQEGSGYRETQYF; V: TRBV7-9; J: TRBJ2-5
CDR3: CASSLAQGAGNIQYF; V: TRBV7-2; J: TRBJ2-4
CDR3: CASSLGGTGNTIYF; V: TRBV5-6; J: TRBJ1-3
CDR3: CASSHRGLMNTEAFF; V: TRBV6-2/TRBV6-3; J: TRBJ1-1
CDR3: CASSSLRVRDEQFF; V: TRBV11-2; J: TRBJ2-1